This T cell receptor beta chain was captured in a study of blood T cell repertoires in COVID-19. Seattle's enrolled individuals joined amid active infection and were then monitored longitudinally. Data came from immunoSEQ multiplex PCR; TCRdb stores just in-frame clones and leaves some out. The sample holds about 230,000 clones; approximately 84% are singletons and the top ten take around 10%. Germline-derived CDR1 and CDR2 are SGHDT and YYEEEE. There are 17 residues in the CDR3. V trimming: 0 bases; J trimming: 3 bases; junction bases outside the gene matches: 5. The clonotype comes from a man aged 50-60 years with COVID-19, enrolled during active disease. The material sequenced was peripheral blood. The chain has TRBV5-6 and TRBJ2-2; TRBD2 matches 10 bases. The CDR3 region is CASSLDLAGDDTGELFF. The DNA for the CDR3 is TGTGCCAGCAGCTTGGATCTAGCGGGGGACGACACCGGGGAGCTGTTTTTT. Looking up the rest from reference TRBV5-6 and TRBJ2-2 gives the full variable domain: DAGVTQSPTHLIKTRGQQVTLRCSPKSGHDTVSWYQQALGQGPQFIFQYYEEEERQRGNFPDRFSGHQFPNYSSELNVNALLLGDSALYLCASSLDLAGDDTGELFFGEGSRLTVL.